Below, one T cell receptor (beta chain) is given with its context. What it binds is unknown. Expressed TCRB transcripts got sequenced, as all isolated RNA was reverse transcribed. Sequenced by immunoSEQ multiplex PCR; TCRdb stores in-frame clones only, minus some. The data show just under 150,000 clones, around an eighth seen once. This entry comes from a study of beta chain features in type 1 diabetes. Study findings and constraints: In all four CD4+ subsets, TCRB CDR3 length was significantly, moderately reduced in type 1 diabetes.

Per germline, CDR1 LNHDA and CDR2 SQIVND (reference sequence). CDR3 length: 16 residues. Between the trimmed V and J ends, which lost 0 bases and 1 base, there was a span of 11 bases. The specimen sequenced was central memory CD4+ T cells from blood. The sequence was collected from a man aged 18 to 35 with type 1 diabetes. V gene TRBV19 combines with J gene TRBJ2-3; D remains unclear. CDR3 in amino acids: CASSIDWSRRTDTQYF. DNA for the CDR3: TGTGCCAGTAGTATAGATTGGAGCCGACGCACAGATACGCAGTATTTT.